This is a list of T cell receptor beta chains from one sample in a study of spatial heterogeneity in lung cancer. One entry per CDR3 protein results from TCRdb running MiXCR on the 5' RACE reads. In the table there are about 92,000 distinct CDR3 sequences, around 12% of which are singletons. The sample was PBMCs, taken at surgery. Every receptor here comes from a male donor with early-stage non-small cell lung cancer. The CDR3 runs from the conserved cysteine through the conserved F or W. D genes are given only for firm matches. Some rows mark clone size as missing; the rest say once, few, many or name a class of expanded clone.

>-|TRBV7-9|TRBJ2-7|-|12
CALDRGALEQYF
TGTGCCTTGGACAGAGGGGCCCTCGAGCAGTACTTC
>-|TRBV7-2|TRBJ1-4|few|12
CASSMNREKLFF
TGTGCCAGCAGCATGAACAGGGAAAAACTGTTTTTT
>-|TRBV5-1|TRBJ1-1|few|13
CASSLDLSSEAFF
TGCGCCAGCAGCTTGGACCTTTCCAGTGAAGCTTTCTTT
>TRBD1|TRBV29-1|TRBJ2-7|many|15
CSVGGGPGQPYEQYF
TGCAGCGTTGGAGGTGGGCCGGGACAGCCCTACGAGCAGTACTTC
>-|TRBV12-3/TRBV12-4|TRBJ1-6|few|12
CASRNQNSPLHF
TGTGCCAGCAGAAATCAGAATTCACCCCTCCACTTT
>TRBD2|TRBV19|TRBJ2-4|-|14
CASSIPRGGNIQYF
TGTGCCAGTAGTATCCCCCGGGGAGGGAACATTCAGTACTTC
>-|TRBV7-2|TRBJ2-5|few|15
CASSLIQGLTETQYF
TGTGCCAGCAGCTTAATACAGGGTTTGACAGAGACCCAGTACTTC
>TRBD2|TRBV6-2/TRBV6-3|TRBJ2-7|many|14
CASSRTSGSYEQYF
TGTGCCAGCAGCCGGACTAGCGGGAGCTACGAGCAGTACTTC
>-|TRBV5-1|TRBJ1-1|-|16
CASSLEGNLLGTEAFF
TGCGCCAGCAGCTTGGAGGGAAACCTTTTGGGTACTGAAGCTTTCTTT
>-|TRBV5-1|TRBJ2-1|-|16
CASSLGRLSSYNEQFF
TGCGCCAGCAGCTTGGGACGGCTAAGCTCCTACAATGAGCAGTTCTTC
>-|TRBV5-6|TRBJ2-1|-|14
CASSSPGRGNEQFF
TGTGCCAGCAGCAGCCCCGGGAGAGGCAATGAGCAGTTCTTC
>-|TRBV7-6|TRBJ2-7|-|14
CASSPVTGAEEQYF
TGTGCCAGCAGCCCGGTTACGGGGGCGGAAGAGCAGTACTTC
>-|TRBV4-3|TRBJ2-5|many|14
CASSGQIRGETQYF
TGCGCCAGCAGCGGGCAGATCCGAGGAGAGACCCAGTACTTC
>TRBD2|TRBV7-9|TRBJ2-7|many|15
CASSERTSGPYEQYF
TGTGCCAGCAGCGAGAGGACTAGCGGGCCCTACGAGCAGTACTTC
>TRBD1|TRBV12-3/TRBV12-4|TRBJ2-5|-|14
CASSLRTGQETQYF
TGTGCCAGCAGCTTAAGGACAGGCCAAGAGACCCAGTACTTC
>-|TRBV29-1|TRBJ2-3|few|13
CSVAETVTDTQYF
TGCAGCGTTGCGGAGACAGTAACAGATACGCAGTATTTT
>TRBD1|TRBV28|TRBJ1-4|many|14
CASSSDRGHEKLFF
TGTGCCAGCAGTTCGGACAGGGGTCATGAAAAACTGTTTTTT
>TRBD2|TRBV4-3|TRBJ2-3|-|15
CASSQRLAVTDTQYF
TGCGCCAGCAGCCAACGACTAGCGGTCACAGATACGCAGTATTTT
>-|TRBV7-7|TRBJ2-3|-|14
CACSPRPLDDTQYF
TGTGCTTGCAGCCCCCGCCCCCTAGACGATACGCAGTATTTT
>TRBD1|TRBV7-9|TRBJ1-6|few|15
CASGPGTGDNSPLHF
TGTGCCAGCGGTCCGGGGACAGGCGATAATTCACCCCTCCACTTT
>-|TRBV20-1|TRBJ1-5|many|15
CSARDRDRKNQPQHF
TGCAGTGCTAGAGATCGCGACAGGAAGAATCAGCCCCAGCATTTT
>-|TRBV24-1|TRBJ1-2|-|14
CATSDPGRNYGYTF
TGTGCCACCAGTGATCCCGGACGGAACTATGGCTACACCTTC
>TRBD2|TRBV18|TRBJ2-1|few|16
CASSPPIRSGIDEQFF
TGTGCCAGCTCACCACCTATCCGTAGCGGGATAGATGAGCAGTTCTTC
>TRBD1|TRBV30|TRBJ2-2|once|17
CAWSTPFRGQGFGELFF
TGTGCCTGGAGTACCCCCTTTAGGGGACAGGGCTTCGGGGAGCTGTTTTTT
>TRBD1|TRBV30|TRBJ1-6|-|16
CAWSVRTGWLDSPLHF
TGTGCCTGGAGTGTACGGACAGGATGGTTGGATTCACCCCTCCACTTT
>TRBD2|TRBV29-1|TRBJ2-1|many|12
CSVDSGIREQFF
TGCAGCGTTGATAGCGGGATACGTGAGCAGTTCTTC
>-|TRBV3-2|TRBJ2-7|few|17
CASTPQTPGLTPLRQYF
TGTGCCAGCACACCTCAGACACCGGGACTAACCCCTTTGAGGCAGTACTTC
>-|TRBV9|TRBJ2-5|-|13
CASSVGQGETQYF
TGTGCCAGCAGCGTAGGACAAGGAGAGACCCAGTACTTC
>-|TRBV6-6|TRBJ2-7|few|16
CASSYPDVRTSYEQYF
TGTGCCAGCAGTTACCCGGACGTTCGGACCTCCTACGAGCAGTACTTC
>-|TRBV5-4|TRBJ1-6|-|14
CASSLAGVNSPLHF
TGTGCCAGCAGCTTGGCTGGTGTCAATTCACCCCTCCACTTT
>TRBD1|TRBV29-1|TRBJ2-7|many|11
CSVGQGAEQYF
TGCAGCGTTGGACAGGGGGCCGAGCAGTACTTC
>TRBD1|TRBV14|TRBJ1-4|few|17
CASSQDDAGQSNEKLFF
TGTGCCAGCAGCCAAGATGATGCGGGACAGTCTAATGAAAAACTGTTTTTT
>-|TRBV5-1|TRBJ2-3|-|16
CASSLDGGAHTDTQYF
TGCGCCAGCAGCTTGGATGGGGGAGCCCACACAGATACGCAGTATTTT
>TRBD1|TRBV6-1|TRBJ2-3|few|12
CASRPPRDRAYF
TGTGCCAGCAGGCCTCCCCGGGACAGGGCGTATTTT
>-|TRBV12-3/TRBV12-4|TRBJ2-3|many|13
CASSPPPTDTQYF
TGTGCCAGCAGTCCCCCCCCCACAGATACGCAGTATTTT
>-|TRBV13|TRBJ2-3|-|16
CASSPQRQPFTDTQYF
TGTGCCAGCAGCCCCCAGAGACAGCCATTCACAGATACGCAGTATTTT
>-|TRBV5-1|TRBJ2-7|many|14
CASRSGGSWDEQYF
TGCGCCAGCCGAAGCGGAGGCTCATGGGACGAGCAGTACTTC
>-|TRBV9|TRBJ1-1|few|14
CASSVEEGWTEAFF
TGTGCCAGCAGCGTAGAAGAGGGTTGGACTGAAGCTTTCTTT
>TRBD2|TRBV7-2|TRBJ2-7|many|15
CASSLGLAGGYEQYF
TGTGCCAGCAGCTTAGGGCTAGCGGGAGGTTACGAGCAGTACTTC
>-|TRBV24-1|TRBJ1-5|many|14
CATSDTNSNQPQHF
TGTGCCACCAGTGACACCAATAGCAATCAGCCCCAGCATTTT
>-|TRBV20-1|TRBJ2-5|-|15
CSARGVRDPKETQYF
TGCAGTGCTAGAGGAGTCCGAGACCCCAAAGAGACCCAGTACTTC
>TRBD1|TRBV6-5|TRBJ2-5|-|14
CASSLQGWQETQYF
TGTGCCAGCAGTCTACAGGGGTGGCAAGAGACCCAGTACTTC
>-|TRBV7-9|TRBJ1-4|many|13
CASKGSGREKLFF
TGTGCCAGCAAAGGATCCGGCAGGGAAAAACTGTTTTTT
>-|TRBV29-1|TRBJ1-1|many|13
CSVEWGLNTEAFF
TGCAGCGTTGAATGGGGGCTAAACACTGAAGCTTTCTTT
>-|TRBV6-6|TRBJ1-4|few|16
CASILPGGWLGEKLFF
TGTGCCAGCATCCTACCCGGCGGATGGCTGGGTGAAAAACTGTTTTTT
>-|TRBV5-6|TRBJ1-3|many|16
CASSLWAANSGNTIYF
TGTGCCAGCAGCTTGTGGGCAGCTAATTCTGGAAACACCATATATTTT
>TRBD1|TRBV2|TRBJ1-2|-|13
CASSRDRGTGYTF
TGTGCCAGCAGTCGGGACAGGGGGACTGGCTACACCTTC
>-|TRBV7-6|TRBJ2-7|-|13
CASSLAGVQEQYF
TGTGCCAGCAGCTTAGCAGGGGTGCAGGAGCAGTACTTC
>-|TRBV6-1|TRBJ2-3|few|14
CASGPGTQSDTQYF
TGTGCCAGCGGGCCCGGGACCCAATCAGATACGCAGTATTTT
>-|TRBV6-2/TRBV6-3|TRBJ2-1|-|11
CASSYSGEQFF
TGTGCCAGCAGCTACTCTGGAGAGCAGTTCTTC
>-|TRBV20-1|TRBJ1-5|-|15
CSAQEGARSNQPQHF
TGCAGTGCCCAAGAAGGGGCACGGAGCAATCAGCCCCAGCATTTT
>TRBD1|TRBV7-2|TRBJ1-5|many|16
CASSLGGTGGVQPQHF
TGTGCCAGCAGCTTAGGCGGGACAGGGGGAGTTCAGCCCCAGCATTTT
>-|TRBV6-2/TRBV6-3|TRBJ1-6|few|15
CASSDRSSYNSPLHF
TGTGCCAGCAGTGACAGGAGCTCCTATAATTCACCCCTCCACTTT
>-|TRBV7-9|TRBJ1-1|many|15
CASSSPGGGDTEAFF
TGTGCCAGCAGCTCCCCTGGGGGAGGCGACACTGAAGCTTTCTTT
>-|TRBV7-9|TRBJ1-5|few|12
CASSFGEQPQHF
TGTGCCAGCAGCTTTGGGGAGCAGCCCCAGCATTTT
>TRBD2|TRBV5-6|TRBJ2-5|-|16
CASSVVTSGSGETQYF
TGTGCCAGCAGCGTCGTGACTAGCGGGAGCGGGGAGACCCAGTACTTC
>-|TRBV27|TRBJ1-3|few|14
CASSSTGSGNTIYF
TGTGCCAGCAGTTCGACGGGCTCTGGAAACACCATATATTTT